The 27 T cell receptor beta chains reported below all come from one sample, sequenced in a study of cytomegalovirus exposure and HLA in healthy donors. PCR amplification relied on 60 Vbeta primers (plus 13 Jbeta primers). The table came from immunoSEQ multiplex PCR; TCRdb's copy has only in-frame clones and leaves some out. The repertoire consists of 40,000 to 55,000 clones, with roughly 72% occurring once and the leading ten covering roughly 9.2%. Sequences were obtained from PBMCs. The receptors derive from a woman in her forties or fifties in good health and CMV-seronegative.

There are a few counts of this clone. The chain uses TRBV5-8 and TRBJ2-3; 10 bases fit TRBD2. V was clipped by 4 bases and J by 9 bases; unmatched bases: 11. The CDR3 has 15 amino acids. Looked up from germline, CDR1 is SGHTS and CDR2 is YDEGEE. CDR3 DNA sequence: TGTGCCAGCAGCCCCAGCGGGAGGGCCGGGAAGACGCAGTATTTT. Translated: CASSPSGRAGKTQYF.

V is TRBV28 and J is TRBJ2-3, with a weak D call TRBD2 (6 bases). The germline V and J ends were trimmed by 10 bases and 4 bases, with 21 bases remaining between them. CDR1 is MDHEN and CDR2 is SYDVKM in the germline V gene. CDR3 size: 15 residues. The CDR3 spells CATEGSGAASDTQYF. The CDR3, as DNA: TGTGCCACCGAAGGTTCGGGAGCGGCGTCAGATACGCAGTATTTT.

The chain has TRBV2 and TRBJ2-5; maybe TRBD2 (6 bases). V lost 4 bases and J lost 11, with 17 bases in between. Germline CDR1 SNHLY, CDR2 FYNNEI. The CDR3 length is 13 residues. The CDR3 DNA reads as TGTGCCAGCAGTGGGGGGGTAGGCGGGGAGCAGTACTTC. It translates to CASSGGVGGEQYF.

This chain connects TRBV7-6 to TRBJ2-5, with 12 positions matching TRBD2. This CDR3 region has 17 residues. V trimming: 4 bases; J trimming: 4 bases; junction bases outside the gene matches: 10. The V gene's germline CDR1 is SGHVS and CDR2 FNYEAQ. CDR3 DNA: TGTGCCAGCAGCTCGTGGACTAGCGGGAAATCAGCAGAGACCCAGTACTTC. This codes for CASSSWTSGKSAETQYF.

By share, this clone ranks as medium-sized (0.01 to 0.1%). This sequence joins TRBV5-1 and TRBJ2-5; TRBD2 aligns across 13 bases. Germline CDR1 reads SGHRS; CDR2 reads YFSETQ. This CDR3 is built from 15 residues. V was pared by 3 bases and J by 3 bases, with 2 bases of the junction left unmatched. The chain's CDR3 is CASSWTSGREETQYF. The CDR3 DNA follows: TGCGCCAGCAGCTGGACTAGCGGGAGAGAAGAGACCCAGTACTTC.

This clone was detected a few times. The genes are TRBV5-4 and TRBJ2-7; 11 bases align to TRBD1. The CDR3 has 18 amino acids. Germline CDR1 reads SGHNT; CDR2 reads YYREEE (reference sequence). V lost 4 bases and J lost 1; bases outside the gene matches: 13. Written as DNA, the CDR3 is TGTGCCAGCAGCAGCGGACAGGGGGCGGTGAAAAGTTCCTACGAGCAGTACTTC. This encodes CASSSGQGAVKSSYEQYF.

The rearrangement uses TRBV7-6 and TRBJ2-2; TRBD2 matches at 8 bases. The CDR3 has 15 amino acids. Germline lookup yields CDR1 SGHVS and CDR2 FNYEAQ. V lost 5 bases and J lost 4; bases outside the gene matches: 6. The chain's CDR3 is CASSPGGPVTGELFF. The CDR3, as DNA: TGTGCCAGCAGCCCGGGGGGGCCAGTCACCGGGGAGCTGTTTTTT.

This clone was observed a handful of times. The gene calls are TRBV13 and TRBJ2-7, with 7 bases aligning to TRBD1. Germline CDR1 PRHDT, CDR2 FYEKMQ (reference sequence). Germline trimming cut 5 bases from V and 2 bases from J; bases unmatched to any gene: 6. This CDR3 contains 14 residues. Here the CDR3 DNA reads TGTGCCAGCAGCCCCCGACAGGGAGCCTACGAGCAGTACTTC. This gives the protein CASSPRQGAYEQYF.

The chain is built from TRBV4-3 and TRBJ2-6; D is undetermined. Germline CDR1 reads LGHNA; CDR2 reads YSLEER. Trimming pared 5 bases from V and 0 bases from J, leaving 14 bases between. The CDR3 is 17 amino acids. DNA of the CDR3: TGCGCCAGCAGCTCCTCCCCCAGTTACTCTGGGGCCAACGTCCTGACTTTC. Protein product: CASSSSPSYSGANVLTF.

This clone appeared a few times. V and J are TRBV10-3 and TRBJ1-4; a weak D match, TRBD1 (6 bases). This CDR3 is 16 amino acids long. The V gene's germline CDR1 is ENHRY and CDR2 SYGVKD. Between the trimmed V and J ends, which lost 5 bases and 5 bases, there was a span of 18 bases. The CDR3 region has the DNA TGTGCCATCAGTACCGATGACTCAGGGGTAAATGAAAAACTGTTTTTT. This gives the protein CAISTDDSGVNEKLFF.

This rearrangement joins TRBV4-2 to TRBJ2-7, with 9 bases matching TRBD2. Germline V CDR1 and CDR2: LGHNA, YNFKEQ. Losses at the gene ends were 1 base for V and 7 bases for J; bases not matched to a gene: 11. The CDR3 runs 16 residues. CDR3 in amino acids: CASSQVGASGKVEQYF. DNA for the CDR3: TGTGCCAGCAGCCAAGTCGGAGCTAGCGGGAAGGTTGAGCAGTACTTC.

The chain links TRBV7-2 to TRBJ1-2; the D gene is possibly TRBD1 (5 bases). This CDR3 is 15 amino acids long. Germline values: CDR1 SGHTA, CDR2 FQGNSA. Trimming took off 2 bases at V and 2 bases at J, with 12 bases between the two ends. The DNA for the CDR3 is TGTGCCAGCAGCTTAACGCCAGGGAAGAACTATGGCTACACCTTC. Protein sequence: CASSLTPGKNYGYTF.

This chain uses TRBV5-1 with TRBJ2-3; 9 bases fit TRBD2. The V segment lost 3 bases and the J segment 2 bases; nucleotides outside the gene matches: 7. Germline V CDR1 and CDR2: SGHRS, YFSETQ. This CDR3 contains 16 residues. The CDR3 spells CASSSGLAILTDTQYF. In nucleotides, the CDR3 is TGCGCCAGCAGCTCGGGACTAGCAATACTCACAGATACGCAGTATTTT.

This clone has more than one count but fewer than ten. The chain joins TRBV7-9 to TRBJ1-1, with TRBD1 identical over 10 bases. The germline V gene has CDR1 SEHNR and CDR2 FQNEAQ (reference sequence). V gave up 1 base and J gave up 5 bases; unmatched junction bases: 4. The CDR3 contains 15 residues. CDR3 sequence reads: CASSLGDRGRTEAFF. The CDR3 DNA reads as TGTGCCAGCAGCTTAGGGGACAGGGGAAGGACTGAAGCTTTCTTT.

In regard to this clone: Other DNA sequences in this sample translate to the same CDR3. This chain uses TRBV2 with TRBJ1-5; D is unresolved. V shed 6 bases and J shed 9 bases, with 12 bases lying between them. Per germline, CDR1 SNHLY and CDR2 FYNNEI. The CDR3 consists of 12 residues. This CDR3 is CASRTDGGPQHF. The CDR3 DNA sequence: TGTGCCAGCAGAACCGACGGAGGGCCCCAGCATTTT.

In this sample, this clone turned up once. The chain uses TRBV7-3 and TRBJ2-1; TRBD2 agrees at 9 bases. The CDR3 consists of 15 residues. CDR1 is SGHTA, CDR2 FQGTGA, per germline. Losses at the gene ends were 5 bases for V and 7 bases for J; bases not matched to a gene: 9. This chain's CDR3 is CASSPDSGSVNEQFF. The CDR3 coding sequence is TGTGCCAGCAGCCCCGATAGCGGGAGTGTAAATGAGCAGTTCTTC.

Remarks on this clone: One junction end does not reproduce the germline sequence, and a read error may be involved. V gene TRBV5-4 combines with J gene TRBJ1-1; possibly TRBD1 for D (5 bases). CDR1 and CDR2 (germline): SGHNT, YYREEE (reference sequence). The CDR3 spans 15 residues. Here the CDR3 DNA reads TGTGTCAGCAGCTCCGGGGGGAGGGGGAACACTGAAGCTTTCTTT. As protein: CVSSSGGRGNTEAFF. Full variable domain (outside the CDR3, taken from reference TRBV5-4 and TRBJ1-1): ETGVTQSPTHLIKTRGQQVTLRCSSQSGHNTVSWYQQALGQGPQFIFQYYREEENGRGNFPPRFSGLQFPNYSSELNVNALELDDSALYLCVSSSGGRGNTEAFFGQGTRLTVV.

This sequence joins TRBV7-2 and TRBJ1-3; 9 bases map to TRBD1. Germline V gene sequence: CDR1 SGHTA, CDR2 FQGNSA. V lost 5 bases, J lost 4 bases, and 6 bases stayed unmatched. The CDR3 sequence is 15 residues long. CDR3 protein: CASSQQGASGNTIYF. CDR3 nucleotides: TGTGCCAGCAGCCAACAGGGGGCTTCAGGAAACACCATATATTTT.

This rearrangement joins TRBV7-9 to TRBJ2-7, with D tentatively TRBD2 (6 bases). The germline V and J ends were trimmed by 3 bases and 5 bases, with 11 bases remaining between them. The CDR3 loop spans 13 amino acids. Germline V lookup: CDR1 SEHNR, CDR2 FQNEAQ (reference sequence). The CDR3 DNA is TGTGCCAGCAGCTTTCAGGGAGGCCACGAGCAGTACTTC. Its translation is CASSFQGGHEQYF.

This clone was counted only a few times. The rearrangement links TRBV7-9 to TRBJ1-3; D is possibly TRBD1 (6 bases). CDR1 is SEHNR, CDR2 FQNEAQ, per germline (reference sequence). The CDR3 has 18 amino acids. The germline V and J ends were trimmed by 6 bases and 0 bases, with 21 bases remaining between them. The CDR3 sequence: CASRLTGTRTYSGNTIYF. DNA of the CDR3: TGTGCCAGCAGGCTAACCGGGACACGGACATACTCTGGAAACACCATATATTTT.

The DNA for the CDR3 is TGTGCCAGCAGTTCGAGGCAGCCCCAGCATTTT. Amino acids: CASSSRQPQHF. The V gene is TRBV28, the J gene TRBJ1-5, with D unclear. The CDR3 length is 11 residues. The germline V and J ends were trimmed by 4 bases and 7 bases, with 5 bases remaining between them. Germline V lookup: CDR1 MDHEN, CDR2 SYDVKM.

This clone was recorded a few times. The chain combines TRBV7-9 with TRBJ1-4; no clear D. The V end lost 0 bases, the J end lost 5 bases, and 7 bases lay between the germline ends. Germline values: CDR1 SEHNR, CDR2 FQNEAQ (reference sequence). The CDR3 runs 14 residues. The CDR3 DNA reads as TGTGCCAGCAGCTTAGCAACGGGAAATGAAAAACTGTTTTTT. This translates into CASSLATGNEKLFF.

This clone occurred a few times. DNA of the CDR3: TGCGCCAGCAGCCGGACAGGGTCGGATGGCTACACCTTC. Encoded protein: CASSRTGSDGYTF. The chain uses TRBV5-1 and TRBJ1-2; 8 nucleotides line up with TRBD1. The CDR3 totals 13 residues. CDR1 SGHRS and CDR2 YFSETQ come from the germline V gene. V gave up 4 bases and J gave up 6 bases; unmatched junction bases: 5. Full variable domain (rest looked up from reference TRBV5-1 and TRBJ1-2): KAGVTQTPRYLIKTRGQQVTLSCSPISGHRSVSWYQQTPGQGLQFLFEYFSETQRNKGNFPGRFSGRQFSNSRSEMNVSTLELGDSALYLCASSRTGSDGYTFGSGTRLTVV.

The table lists this clone with a few counts. This chain links TRBV7-2 with TRBJ2-7, with a possible D match to TRBD2 (6 bases). V lost 3 bases and J lost 1, with 16 bases in between. There are 16 residues in the CDR3. Germline V gene sequence: CDR1 SGHTA, CDR2 FQGNSA. For the CDR3, the DNA is TGTGCCAGCAGCTTGGCCGGGACTGTTCCTTCCTACGAGCAGTACTTC. Amino acid sequence: CASSLAGTVPSYEQYF.

The chain links TRBV5-1 to TRBJ2-7; D is ambiguous. The V end was cut by 0 bases, the J end by 3 bases, with 19 bases between. From germline, CDR1 is SGHRS and CDR2 YFSETQ. This CDR3 contains 17 residues. The CDR3 nucleotides read TGCGCCAGCAGCTTGGGCCCTTCCCAACCTGCCTACTACGAGCAGTACTTC. This translates into CASSLGPSQPAYYEQYF.

This chain joins TRBV10-1 and TRBJ2-4; weak D call: TRBD2 (6 bases). V gave up 10 bases and J gave up 5 bases, with 15 bases separating them. Germline CDR1 is WNHNN and CDR2 is SYGVQD (reference sequence). The CDR3 length is 13 residues. The CDR3 region has the DNA TGCGCCAACCCTCTGGCGGGACAAAACATTCAGTACTTC. Translating it yields CANPLAGQNIQYF.

The chain carries TRBV7-6 and TRBJ1-1; D is possibly TRBD1 (5 bases). The CDR3 spans 14 residues. The V and J ends lost 5 bases and 3 bases respectively, with 13 bases between them. Looked up from germline, CDR1 is SGHVS and CDR2 is FNYEAQ. As DNA, the CDR3 is TGTGCCAGCAGCCCTGGGCAGGGTTACACTGAAGCTTTCTTT. The encoded protein is CASSPGQGYTEAFF. Variable domain in full (rest from reference TRBV7-6 and TRBJ1-1): GAGVSQSPRYKVTKRGQDVALRCDPISGHVSLYWYRQALGQGPEFLTYFNYEAQQDKSGLPNDRFSAERPEGSISTLTIQRTEQRDSAMYRCASSPGQGYTEAFFGQGTRLTVV.